The clone carrying this T cell receptor (beta chain) occurred many times. Germline V gene lookup returns CDR1 SGDLS and CDR2 YYNGEE. CDR3 length equals 16 residues. The V segment lost 0 bases and the J segment 4 bases; nucleotides outside the gene matches: 2. The data originate from a study of CD8 T cells in ankylosing spondylitis. Using its own MiXCR run on the 5' RACE reads, TCRdb lists one record per CDR3 protein. Altogether some 25,000 distinct CDR3 sequences are present, about 2.6% being singletons, with the ten largest covering more than 6.5%. This TCR derives from a female donor with ankylosing spondylitis or in good health (not recorded which). Sequences were obtained from blood, either unsorted or a sorted T cell fraction (not recorded which). The rearrangement links TRBV9 to TRBJ2-1, with TRBD2 identical over 12 bases. This CDR3 reads CASSVGGLAGYNEQFF. CDR3 nucleotide sequence: TGTGCCAGCAGCGTAGGTGGACTAGCGGGGTACAATGAGCAGTTCTTC.